This T cell receptor (beta chain) was obtained from a study of T cell responses to AZD1222 COVID-19 vaccine. This table comes from immunoSEQ multiplex PCR, and its TCRdb copy is limited to in-frame clones, with some not included. This sample carries approximately 100,000 clones, under 90% of them seen once, and the ten largest clones take around 5%. The CDR3 sequence is 16 residues long. V gave up 2 bases and J gave up 5 bases, with 13 bases separating them. Germline CDR1 and CDR2: SGHAT and FQNNGV. The V call is TRBV11-2, the J call TRBJ2-6; D may match TRBD1 or TRBD2 (5 bases each). Material: peripheral blood, obtained on day 0 of AZD1222 vaccination. This receptor was identified in an adult in good health. The DNA for the CDR3 is TGTGCCAGCAGCTTAATCTCGGGACCCCGGGCCAACGTCCTGACTTTC. It translates to CASSLISGPRANVLTF.